This T cell receptor beta chain derives from a study of T-cell memory formation after mild COVID-19. Study-wide background: TCR clusters were largely donor specific. Study results and limitations: Memory cells collected pre-infection included some clones that later responded, suggesting cross-reactive memory joined.

Employing constant-segment primers, 5'RACE generated TCR alpha and TCR beta cDNA libraries bearing sample barcodes and UMIs. TCRdb re-derived calls from the 5' RACE reads in MiXCR, one entry per CDR3 protein. The profile covers about 310,000 distinct CDR3 sequences, with approximately 19% appearing a single time and 20% to 25% taken by the ten largest. This clonotype was seen a handful of times. No antigen is known for it. The V end lost 6 bases, the J end lost 2 bases, and 19 bases lay between the germline ends. In germline, CDR1 is LNHDA, CDR2 SQIVND (reference sequence). This CDR3 is built from 17 residues.

This receptor was obtained from a young man who had mild COVID-19 (a few samples of this study predate the infection). Cell type and time point are not known. Sequencing was performed on PBMCs or a T cell subset sorted from them (not recorded which). The J gene is TRBJ2-2, the V gene TRBV19, with TRBD2 as a possible D gene (6 bases). In DNA, the CDR3 is TGTGCCAGTAGCGAAGGAAGGAATAGCGGAAACACCGGGGAGCTGTTTTTT. It codes for CASSEGRNSGNTGELFF.